The rows below give T cell receptor beta chains drawn from one sample of a study of cytomegalovirus exposure and HLA in healthy donors. The repertoire was sequenced with immunoSEQ multiplex PCR; TCRdb's copy has only in-frame clones and lacks some. The repertoire shows about 39,000 clones; the top ten hold roughly 3.3%. Sequencing was performed on PBMCs. The receptors shown here come from a woman between 25 and 40 years old in good health and CMV-seropositive. Each CDR3 is given with its conserved first and last residue. D genes are given only for firm matches.

J gene | V gene | D gene | CDR3 protein | CDR3 DNA
TRBJ2-1 | TRBV6-1 | TRBD2 | CASHSGGNYNEQFF | TGTGCCAGTCATAGCGGGGGGAATTACAATGAGCAGTTCTTC
TRBJ1-4 | TRBV2 | NA | CASSEARATEKLFF | TGTGCCAGCAGTGAAGCGCGGGCGACAGAAAAACTGTTTTTT
TRBJ2-3 | TRBV6-5 | TRBD2 | CASSSLAGGSTDTQYF | TGTGCCAGCAGTTCCCTAGCGGGGGGCAGTACAGATACGCAGTATTTT
TRBJ1-1 | TRBV7-9 | NA | CASSLGWAVNTEAFF | TGTGCCAGCAGCTTAGGCTGGGCAGTCAACACTGAAGCTTTCTTT
TRBJ1-1 | TRBV15 | TRBD1 | CATSRGGTDPARSEAFF | TGTGCCACCAGCAGGGGCGGGACAGACCCGGCAAGGTCTGAAGCTTTCTTT
TRBJ1-2 | TRBV10-2 | NA | CASRAGRGLLVGYTF | TGCGCCAGCAGAGCCGGACGGGGACTATTGGTTGGCTACACCTTC
TRBJ2-5 | TRBV18 | TRBD1 | CASSPSPDRERETQYF | TGTGCCAGCTCACCCTCCCCGGACAGGGAGAGGGAGACCCAGTACTTC
TRBJ1-4 | TRBV5-6 | NA | CASSSPAGGTRSNEKLFF | TGTGCCAGCAGCTCTCCGGCCGGGGGGACCCGAAGTAATGAAAAACTGTTTTTT
TRBJ2-7 | TRBV6-1 | NA | CASSEGGGAYEQYF | TGTGCCAGCAGTGAAGGGGGCGGTGCCTACGAGCAGTACTTC
TRBJ2-2 | TRBV14 | NA | CASSQQGGGGELFF | TGTGCCAGCAGCCAACAGGGCGGTGGCGGGGAGCTGTTTTTT
TRBJ1-5 | TRBV7-2 | TRBD1 | CASSRQGLQPQHF | TGTGCCAGCAGCCGACAGGGTCTACAGCCCCAGCATTTT
TRBJ1-1 | TRBV10-2 | NA | CASSFPPLLEAFF | TGCGCCAGCAGTTTCCCCCCACTTCTTGAAGCTTTCTTT
TRBJ2-7 | TRBV7-9 | NA | CASKIHGSYEQYF | TGTGCCAGCAAGATCCACGGCTCCTACGAGCAGTACTTC
TRBJ1-5 | TRBV28 | TRBD1 | CASSLLGQGPNQPQHF | TGTGCCAGCAGTTTATTAGGACAGGGCCCCAATCAGCCCCAGCATTTT
TRBJ2-7 | TRBV11-3 | TRBD1 | CASSLGQVHGEQYF | TGTGCCAGCAGCTTGGGACAGGTACACGGCGAGCAGTACTTC
TRBJ1-5 | TRBV7-9 | NA | CASSLRGEPQHF | TGTGCCAGCAGTCTACGTGGTGAGCCCCAGCATTTT
TRBJ2-2 | TRBV30 | TRBD2 | CAIGTSGGAGAGELFF | TGTGCCATAGGGACTAGCGGGGGGGCCGGGGCCGGGGAGCTGTTTTTT
TRBJ1-1 | TRBV13 | NA | CASSLWRLDSAEAFF | TGTGCCAGCAGCTTGTGGAGATTAGACAGCGCTGAAGCTTTCTTT
TRBJ2-1 | TRBV6-5 | NA | CASSYSNIHNEQFF | TGTGCCAGCAGTTACTCGAACATCCACAATGAGCAGTTCTTC
TRBJ1-3 | TRBV28 | NA | CASSFYSGNTIYF | TGTGCCAGCAGTTTCTATTCTGGAAACACCATATATTTT
TRBJ1-6 | TRBV5-4 | TRBD1 | CASSLKSKGAGSPLHF | TGTGCCAGCAGCTTGAAGTCAAAGGGGGCAGGGTCACCCCTCCACTTT
TRBJ2-5 | TRBV6-6 | TRBD2 | CASSYDAREGRWTQYF | TGTGCCAGCAGTTACGATGCAAGGGAGGGTCGTTGGACCCAGTACTTC
TRBJ2-5 | TRBV19 | NA | CASGLAVRETQYF | TGTGCCAGTGGCCTGGCGGTTCGGGAGACCCAGTACTTC
TRBJ2-1 | TRBV19 | NA | CASSTSQGHEQFF | TGTGCCAGTAGTACTTCACAGGGCCATGAGCAGTTCTTC
TRBJ1-4 | TRBV15 | NA | CATSRPGEGEKLFF | TGTGCCACCAGCAGGCCTGGGGAGGGTGAAAAACTGTTTTTT
TRBJ2-3 | TRBV10-3 | TRBD2 | CAISEGLAGGTDTQYF | TGTGCCATCAGTGAGGGACTAGCGGGGGGGACAGATACGCAGTATTTT
TRBJ2-7 | TRBV7-6 | TRBD1 | CASSSIRDRGLYEQYF | TGTGCCAGCAGCTCAATCCGGGACAGGGGGCTCTACGAGCAGTACTTC
TRBJ1-6 | TRBV6-1 | NA | CASRSRQNYNSPLHF | TGTGCCAGCAGATCTCGACAGAACTATAATTCACCCCTCCACTTT
TRBJ2-1 | TRBV5-1 | TRBD2 | CASSSGLAGGLYNEQFF | TGCGCCAGCAGCTCCGGACTAGCGGGGGGGTTATACAATGAGCAGTTCTTC
TRBJ1-1 | TRBV4-1 | NA | CASSQVRRGAEAFF | TGCGCCAGCAGCCAGGTCCGGCGGGGGGCTGAAGCTTTCTTT
TRBJ2-2 | TRBV5-5 | NA | CASRPEAGELFF | TGTGCCAGCAGACCCGAGGCGGGGGAGCTGTTTTTT
TRBJ2-7 | TRBV7-8 | NA | CASSLVRQGNDEQYF | TGTGCCAGCAGCTTAGTCAGGCAGGGCAACGACGAGCAGTACTTC
TRBJ2-6 | TRBV27 | TRBD1 | CASSFLSGRTGRTGANVLTF | TGTGCCAGCAGTTTCCTCTCCGGCCGGACAGGGCGTACTGGGGCCAACGTCCTGACTTTC
TRBJ2-5 | TRBV5-4 | TRBD2 | CASSPPSGGAIVTQYF | TGTGCCAGCAGCCCACCTAGCGGGGGGGCCATTGTGACCCAGTACTTC
TRBJ1-6 | TRBV28 | NA | CASSVTGSRSSYNSPLHF | TGTGCCAGCAGTGTCACAGGGTCCCGAAGCTCCTATAATTCACCCCTCCACTTT
TRBJ2-1 | TRBV30 | TRBD1 | CAWSDRGLSYNEQFF | TGTGCCTGGAGCGACAGGGGACTCTCCTACAATGAGCAGTTCTTC
TRBJ1-5 | TRBV6-4 | NA | CASNVVRQNQPQHF | TGTGCCAGCAACGTGGTCCGACAAAATCAGCCCCAGCATTTT
TRBJ1-3 | TRBV28 | NA | CASRLRRGNTIYF | TGTGCCAGCAGATTAAGACGGGGGAACACCATATATTTT
TRBJ1-1 | TRBV11-2 | TRBD1 | CASSLGLTGLAFF | TGTGCCAGCAGCTTAGGCCTGACAGGGTTAGCTTTCTTT
TRBJ2-1 | TRBV5-1 | TRBD2 | CASSPSGGAYNEQFF | TGCGCCAGCAGCCCTAGCGGGGGGGCCTACAATGAGCAGTTCTTC
TRBJ2-4 | TRBV5-3 | NA | CARSLGGRDTQNIQYF | TGTGCCAGAAGCTTGGGAGGACGGGACACTCAAAACATTCAGTACTTC
TRBJ2-5 | TRBV11-3 | NA | CASSLSRAPQETQYF | TGTGCCAGCAGCTTATCCAGGGCCCCTCAAGAGACCCAGTACTTC